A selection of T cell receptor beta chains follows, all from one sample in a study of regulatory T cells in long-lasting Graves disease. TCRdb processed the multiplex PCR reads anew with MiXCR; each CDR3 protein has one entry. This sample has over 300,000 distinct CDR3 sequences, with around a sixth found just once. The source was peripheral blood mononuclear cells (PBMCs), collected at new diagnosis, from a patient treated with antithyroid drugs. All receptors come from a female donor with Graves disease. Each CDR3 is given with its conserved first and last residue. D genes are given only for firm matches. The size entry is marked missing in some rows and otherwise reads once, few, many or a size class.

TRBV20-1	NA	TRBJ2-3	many	TGCAGTGCTAGCCTGAGGGCAGGAGCCACAGATACGCAGTATTTT	CSASLRAGATDTQYF
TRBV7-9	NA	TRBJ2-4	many	TGTGCCAGCAGCTTTCCCGAATCCCAGGGTCGGGGAAACATTCAGTACTTC	CASSFPESQGRGNIQYF
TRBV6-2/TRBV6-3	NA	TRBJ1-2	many	TGTGCCAGCAGTTTTCCCGATAACTATGGCTACACCTTC	CASSFPDNYGYTF
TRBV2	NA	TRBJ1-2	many	TGTGCCAGCAGTGTGACGGACTATGGCTACACCTTC	CASSVTDYGYTF
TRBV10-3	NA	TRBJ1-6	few	TGTGCCATCTCCGGGACGACTGATAATTCACCCCTCCACTTT	CAISGTTDNSPLHF
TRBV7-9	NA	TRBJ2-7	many	TGTGCCAGCAGCTTAGGACAGCTTCCCCCCCCCTACGAGCAGTACTTC	CASSLGQLPPPYEQYF
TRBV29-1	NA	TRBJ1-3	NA	TGCAGCGTTGAATCTGGAAACACCATATATTTT	CSVESGNTIYF
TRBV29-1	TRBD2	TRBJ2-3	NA	TGCAGCGTTGAAGATCTGGGGCTAGCGGGAGTGGGTGCAGATACGCAGTATTTC	CSVEDLGLAGVGADTQYF
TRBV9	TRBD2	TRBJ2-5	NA	TGTGCCAGCAGCGTCGGGGGGGGCCTTCAAGAGACCCAGTACTTC	CASSVGGGLQETQYF
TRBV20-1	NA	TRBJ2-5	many	TGCAGTGCTAGAGATCGCCTAGCAGGGCGGGAGACCCAGTACTTC	CSARDRLAGRETQYF
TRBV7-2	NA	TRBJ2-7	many	TGTGCCAGCAGCTTTGGGGGAGAAGGCTACGAGCAGTACTTC	CASSFGGEGYEQYF
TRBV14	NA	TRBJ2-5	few	TGTGCCAGCAGCCCAAGGCCAGGGGGGAAGACCCAGTACTTC	CASSPRPGGKTQYF
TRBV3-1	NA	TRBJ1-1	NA	TGTGCCAGCAGCCAAGAAGGTTCACCGGACACTGAAGCTTTCTTT	CASSQEGSPDTEAFF
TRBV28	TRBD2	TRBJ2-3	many	TGTGCCAGCAGTTCGCGACCGGGACTAGCGCAGTATTTT	CASSSRPGLAQYF
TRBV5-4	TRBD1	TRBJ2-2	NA	TGTGCCAGCAGCTTGGAGACAGGGGTGGCCACCGGGGAGCTGTTTTTT	CASSLETGVATGELFF
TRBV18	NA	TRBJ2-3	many	TGTGCCAGCTCAACGACACTCGAGATCACAGATACGCAGTATTTT	CASSTTLEITDTQYF
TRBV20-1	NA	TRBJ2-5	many	TGCAGTGCTAGAGATCCCAAGAAAGGCCGGGGGTGGGGAGTTGAAGAGACCCAGTACTTC	CSARDPKKGRGWGVEETQYF
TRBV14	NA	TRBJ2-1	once	TGTGCCAGCAGCCAAAATCTAGGCGATGAGCAGTTCTTC	CASSQNLGDEQFF
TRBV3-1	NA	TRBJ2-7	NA	TGTGCCAGCAGCCAAGTACAGTCCTACGAGCAGTACTTC	CASSQVQSYEQYF
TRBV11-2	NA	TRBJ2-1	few	TGTGCCAGCAGCTTAGTCGGGACTTCCGACAATGAGCAGTTCTTC	CASSLVGTSDNEQFF